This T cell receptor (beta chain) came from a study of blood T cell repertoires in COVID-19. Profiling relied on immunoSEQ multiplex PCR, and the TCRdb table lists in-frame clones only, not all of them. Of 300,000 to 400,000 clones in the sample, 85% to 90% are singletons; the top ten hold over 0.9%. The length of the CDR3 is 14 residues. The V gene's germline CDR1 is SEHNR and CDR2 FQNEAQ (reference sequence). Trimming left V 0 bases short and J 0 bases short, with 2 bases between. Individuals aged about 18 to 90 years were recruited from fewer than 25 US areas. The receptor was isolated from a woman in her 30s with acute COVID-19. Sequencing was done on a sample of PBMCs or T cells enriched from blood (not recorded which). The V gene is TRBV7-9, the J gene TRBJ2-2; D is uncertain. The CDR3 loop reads CASSLASNTGELFF. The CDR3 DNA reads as TGTGCCAGCAGCTTAGCCTCGAACACCGGGGAGCTGTTTTTT.